This passage covers 24 T cell receptor beta chains from one sample sequenced in a study of regulatory T cells in long-lasting Graves disease (dated by TCRdb to the early 2020s). Library creation used multiplex PCR. Sequencing was carried out with an Illumina HiSeq 4000. CDR3 regions were amplified by Arm-PCR with iRepertoire HTBI primers to construct TCR beta libraries. TCRdb redid the processing of the public reads, applying fastp at Q25 and MiXCR, and retained in-frame beta chains. Entries are consolidated by CDR3 protein sequence, retaining the most common genes and DNA. The sample includes 300,000 to 450,000 distinct CDR3 sequences, with roughly a sixth observed a single time. The ten largest make up about a fifth of the sample. Reading the label with the study, this specimen's time point is: newly diagnosed GD, antithyroid drugs for less than 3 months. For both TCR sequencing and RNA sequencing, RNA was extracted from PBMCs in TRIzol.

Here the sequenced sample was peripheral blood mononuclear cells (PBMCs), taken at new diagnosis, from a patient treated with antithyroid drugs. The receptors shown here come from a female donor with Graves disease.

The J gene is TRBJ1-1, the V gene TRBV24-1; no clear D gene. The CDR3 has 13 amino acids. Trimming removed 1 base at V and 9 bases at J, with 11 bases between. CDR1 KGHDR and CDR2 SFDVKD come from the germline V gene. The CDR3 nucleotides are TGTGCCACCAGTGATTTAAGTGACACCCAAGCTTTCTTT. Translating gives CATSDLSDTQAFF.

This clonotype was picked up many times. This sequence joins TRBV4-1 and TRBJ1-1; maybe TRBD1 (5 bases). Germline V gene sequence: CDR1 MGHRA, CDR2 YSYEKL. The CDR3 spans 15 residues. Trimming pared 1 base from V and 5 bases from J, leaving 14 bases between. As DNA, the CDR3 is TGCGCCAGCAGCCAAGGAACGTTGGGGGGGACTGAAGCTTTCTTT. Translating it yields CASSQGTLGGTEAFF.

The rearrangement links TRBV30 to TRBJ1-1; 8 bases agree with TRBD1. Germline CDR1 GTSNPN, CDR2 SVGIG (reference sequence). The CDR3 spans 14 residues. Unmatched junction bases numbered 4, after V lost 0 bases and J lost 4 bases. CDR3: CAWSVWDRSTEAFF. In DNA form, the CDR3 reads TGTGCCTGGAGTGTATGGGACAGGAGCACTGAAGCTTTCTTT.

Many counts were recorded for this clonotype. The V gene is TRBV6-2 or TRBV6-3, the J gene TRBJ2-7; the D gene is possibly TRBD1 (6 bases). The germline V gene encodes CDR1 MNHEY and CDR2 SVGEGT. This CDR3 spans 16 amino acids. V dropped 0 bases and J dropped 7 bases, with 19 bases sitting between them. The CDR3 DNA sequence: TGTGCCAGCAGTTACTCCTACAGGGCCGTCGAGGTGGAGCAGTACTTC. Protein sequence: CASSYSYRAVEVEQYF.

With regard to this clonotype: This could be a read error, since a much larger clone is one nucleotide away. This chain joins TRBV19 and TRBJ2-1; TRBD1 matches at 9 bases. CDR1 and CDR2 (germline): LNHDA, SQIVND (reference sequence). CDR3 length: 18 amino acids. The CDR3 loop is CASSPLFRGQGFIDEQSF. The CDR3 region has the DNA TGTGCCAGTAGTCCCCTTTTTAGAGGACAGGGGTTTATCGATGAGCAGTCCTTC.

The rearrangement links TRBV5-4 to TRBJ2-3; 7 bases fit TRBD1. CDR3 length: 16 amino acids. Trimming cost V 4 bases and J 5 bases; bases outside gene matches: 13. Germline-derived CDR1 and CDR2 are SGHNT and YYREEE (reference sequence). Here the CDR3 DNA reads TGTGCCAGCAGCCCGTACAGGGACAGCCAGGGAGATACGCAGTATTTT. Amino acid sequence: CASSPYRDSQGDTQYF.

This clonotype was observed a handful of times. The chain joins TRBV5-4 to TRBJ1-1; D is perhaps TRBD1 (6 bases). Trimming pared 4 bases from V and 5 bases from J, leaving 24 bases between. The germline V gene has CDR1 SGHNT and CDR2 YYREEE (reference sequence). CDR3 size: 17 residues. The CDR3 loop reads CASSLNTGWRAGTEAFF. The CDR3, as DNA: TGTGCCAGCAGCCTAAACACAGGGTGGCGAGCGGGAACTGAAGCTTTCTTT.

This clonotype came up many times. The chain couples TRBV28 to TRBJ2-7; 16 nucleotides agree with TRBD2. The CDR3 has 21 amino acids. V trimming: 3 bases; J trimming: 4 bases; junction bases outside the gene matches: 18. Per the germline V gene, CDR1 is MDHEN and CDR2 is SYDVKM. The CDR3 region is CASSFLFPGLAGGPVGYEQYF. DNA for the CDR3: TGTGCCAGCAGTTTCCTATTTCCGGGACTAGCGGGAGGGCCAGTTGGGTACGAGCAGTACTTC.

This clonotype has at least ten counts. The V gene is TRBV10-3, the J gene TRBJ2-1; no definite D call. From germline, CDR1 is ENHRY and CDR2 SYGVKD. The CDR3 spans 13 residues. Trimming pared 10 bases from V and 9 bases from J, leaving 19 bases between. The chain's CDR3 is CATTTTGLGEQFF. CDR3 in DNA: TGTGCCACCACGACCACTGGTTTAGGTGAGCAGTTCTTC.

This clonotype has at least ten counts. The gene calls are TRBV6-2 or TRBV6-3 and TRBJ2-1, with D uncertain. Trimming left V 2 bases short and J 8 bases short, with 7 bases between. The CDR3 runs 12 residues. CDR1 and CDR2 (germline): MNHEY, SVGEGT. The DNA for the CDR3 is TGTGCCAGCAGTTACCTACAGCATGAGCAGTTCTTC. This gives the protein CASSYLQHEQFF.

The chain has TRBV2 and TRBJ2-1, with D perhaps assigned TRBD1 or TRBD2 (5 bases each). Germline CDR1 reads SNHLY; CDR2 reads FYNNEI. The V gene lost 8 bases and the J gene lost 1 base, with 24 bases spanning the gap. The length of the CDR3 is 18 residues. This CDR3 is CASSTLQGRKNSYNEQFF. Written as DNA, the CDR3 is TGTGCCAGCTCAACTCTGCAGGGACGGAAGAATTCCTACAATGAGCAGTTCTTC.

This clonotype was recorded at least ten times. V gene TRBV5-6 combines with J gene TRBJ2-1; 7 nucleotides match TRBD2. Germline V gene sequence: CDR1 SGHDT, CDR2 YYEEEE. V lost 5 bases to trimming and J lost 7 bases; unmatched junction nucleotides: 18. The CDR3 sequence is 17 residues long. DNA for the CDR3: TGTGCCAGCAGAAGGGAGGGTGAATGGGGGTTAGGAAATGAGCAGTTCTTC. It translates to CASRREGEWGLGNEQFF.

There are many counts of this clonotype. V gene TRBV7-2 combines with J gene TRBJ2-5; tentatively, D is TRBD2 (6 bases). Germline CDR1 is SGHTA and CDR2 is FQGNSA. Trimming took off 0 bases at V and 3 bases at J, with 20 bases between the two ends. The CDR3 is made up of 18 amino acids. The CDR3 region has the DNA TGTGCCAGCAGCTTAGCGCTAGCGCCACTCGAACTTGAAGAGACCCAGTACTTC. Amino acid sequence: CASSLALAPLELEETQYF.

This clonotype was detected ten times or more. The gene calls are TRBV6-2 or TRBV6-3 and TRBJ2-5, with a possible D match to TRBD1 (7 bases). CDR1 is MNHEY, CDR2 SVGEGT, per germline. CDR3 length equals 15 residues. Trimming removed 6 bases from V and 5 bases from J, with 19 bases in between. For the CDR3, the DNA is TGTGCCAGCAGGCTAGGCAGGGGGGTACGTGAGACCCAGTACTTC. Encoded protein: CASRLGRGVRETQYF.

This clonotype has ten or more counts. The chain carries TRBV20-1 and TRBJ2-6; D not certain. Trimming took off 1 base at V and 0 bases at J, with 4 bases between the two ends. The CDR3 extends over 14 amino acids. From germline, CDR1 is DFQATT and CDR2 SNEGSKA (reference sequence). The CDR3 protein is CSARGVSGANVLTF. The CDR3 region has the DNA TGCAGTGCTAGAGGGGTCTCTGGGGCCAACGTCCTGACTTTC.

This clonotype was counted at least ten times. The genes are TRBV10-3 and TRBJ1-3; D is undetermined. The CDR3 covers 14 residues. CDR1 and CDR2 from the germline V gene are ENHRY and SYGVKD. V was cut by 6 bases and J by 3 bases, with 12 bases left in between. CDR3 sequence (DNA): TGTGCCATCAGGATGGACGCTGATGGAAACACCATATATTTT. Its protein is CAIRMDADGNTIYF.

In the case of this clonotype: Just one base apart from a much larger clone, this may be a read error. The final CDR3 position lacks the conserved phenylalanine or tryptophan, pointing to a likely read error. This sequence joins TRBV6-2 or TRBV6-3 and TRBJ2-1, with 10 positions matching TRBD1. The junction had 4 bases not matched to a gene; V was cut back by 4 bases and J by 4 bases. CDR3 length: 15 amino acids. The germline V gene encodes CDR1 MNHEY and CDR2 SVGEGT. In DNA form, the CDR3 reads TGTGCCAGCAGTTCCGGGACAGGGGTATACAATGAGCAGTTCTCC. This encodes CASSSGTGVYNEQFS.

The rearrangement joins TRBV7-2 to TRBJ2-7, with 13 bases that match TRBD2. The CDR3 has 15 residues. The germline V gene encodes CDR1 SGHTA and CDR2 FQGNSA. V was clipped by 1 base and J by 6 bases; unmatched bases: 3. The CDR3 region has the DNA TGTGCCAGCAGCTTAGGGACTAGCGGGAGCGGCGAGCAGTACTTC. This encodes CASSLGTSGSGEQYF.

This clonotype was counted many times. The V and J genes are TRBV6-5 and TRBJ2-7; perhaps D is TRBD1 or TRBD2 (5 bases each). The germline gives CDR1 MNHEY, CDR2 SVGAGI. This CDR3 is 11 amino acids long. V lost 2 bases and J 11 bases, leaving 10 bases between the germline ends. CDR3 nucleotide sequence: TGTGCCAGCAGTTACCCGGGACGGAAGTACTTC. Its protein is CASSYPGRKYF.

This clonotype came up many times. V is TRBV3-1 and J is TRBJ2-3, with TRBD2 matching 9 bases. Losses at the gene ends were 5 bases for V and 4 bases for J; bases not matched to a gene: 4. The CDR3 sequence is 14 residues long. Germline loops: CDR1 LGHDT, CDR2 YNNKEL (reference sequence). CDR3 amino acids: CASSWTSAADTQYF. CDR3 DNA sequence: TGTGCCAGCAGCTGGACTAGCGCCGCAGATACGCAGTATTTT.

J is TRBJ2-1 and V is TRBV7-9; perhaps TRBD2 as D (7 bases). Per the germline V gene, CDR1 is SEHNR and CDR2 is FQNEAQ (reference sequence). The V gene lost 1 base and the J gene lost 8 bases, with 12 bases spanning the gap. The CDR3 spans 14 residues. The DNA for the CDR3 is TGTGCCAGCAGCTTAGAGGCGGGGGCACATGAGCAGTTCTTC. Residues: CASSLEAGAHEQFF.

This clonotype turned up a few times. This chain uses TRBV20-1 with TRBJ2-1; 10 nucleotides line up with TRBD2. The CDR3 is made up of 16 amino acids. V shed 2 bases, J shed 9 bases, and the junction held 13 bases outside the gene matches. Germline V lookup: CDR1 DFQATT, CDR2 SNEGSKA (reference sequence). CDR3 DNA: TGCAGTGCTAGAAGAGCGGGGGGGCCTTTGTCTACTGAGCAGTTCTTC. This translates into CSARRAGGPLSTEQFF.

The V call is TRBV4-1, the J call TRBJ2-1; D call uncertain. V dropped 2 bases and J dropped 0 bases, with 23 bases sitting between them. The CDR3 sequence is 20 residues long. Germline values: CDR1 MGHRA, CDR2 YSYEKL. This chain's CDR3 is CASSQISSPLKGSSYNEQFF. The DNA of the CDR3 is TGCGCCAGCAGCCAAATCTCCTCCCCACTAAAGGGAAGCTCCTACAATGAGCAGTTCTTC.

This clonotype was observed at least ten times. The chain carries TRBV12-3 or TRBV12-4 and TRBJ1-6; D remains unclear. This CDR3 is built from 16 residues. V shed 5 bases and J shed 7 bases, with 18 bases lying between them. CDR3 nucleotide sequence: TGTGCCAGCAGTCCCTCCCTCGGACGAAGAAATTCACCCCTCCACTTT. Amino acid sequence: CASSPSLGRRNSPLHF.